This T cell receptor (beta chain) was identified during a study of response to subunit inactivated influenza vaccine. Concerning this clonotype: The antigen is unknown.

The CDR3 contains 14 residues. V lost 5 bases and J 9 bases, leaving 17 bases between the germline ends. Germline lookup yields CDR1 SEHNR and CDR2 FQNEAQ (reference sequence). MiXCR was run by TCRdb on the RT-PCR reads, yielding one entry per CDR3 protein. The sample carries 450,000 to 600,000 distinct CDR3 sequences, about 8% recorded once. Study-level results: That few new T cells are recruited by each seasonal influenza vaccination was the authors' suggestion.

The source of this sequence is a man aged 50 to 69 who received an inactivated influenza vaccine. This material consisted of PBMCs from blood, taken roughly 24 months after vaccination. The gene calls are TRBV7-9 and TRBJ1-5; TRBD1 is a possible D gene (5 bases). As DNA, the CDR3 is TGTGCCAGCAGCCCAGACGGGGGGAAGGCGCCCCAGCATTTT. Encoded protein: CASSPDGGKAPQHF.